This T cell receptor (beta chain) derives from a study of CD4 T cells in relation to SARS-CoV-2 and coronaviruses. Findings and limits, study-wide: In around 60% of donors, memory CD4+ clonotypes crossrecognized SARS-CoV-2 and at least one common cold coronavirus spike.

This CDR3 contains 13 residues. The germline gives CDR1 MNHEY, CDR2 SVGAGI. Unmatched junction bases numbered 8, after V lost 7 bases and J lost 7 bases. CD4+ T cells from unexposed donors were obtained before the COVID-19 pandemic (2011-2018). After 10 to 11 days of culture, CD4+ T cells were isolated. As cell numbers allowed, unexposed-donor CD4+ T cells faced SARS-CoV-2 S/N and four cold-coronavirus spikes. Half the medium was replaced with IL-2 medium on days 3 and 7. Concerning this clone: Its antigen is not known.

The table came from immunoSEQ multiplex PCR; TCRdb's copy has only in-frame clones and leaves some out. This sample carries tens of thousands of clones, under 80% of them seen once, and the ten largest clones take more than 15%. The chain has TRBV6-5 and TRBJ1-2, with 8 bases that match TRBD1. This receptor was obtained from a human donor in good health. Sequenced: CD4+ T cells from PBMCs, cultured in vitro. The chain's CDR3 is CASTKDRAGGYTF. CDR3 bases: TGTGCCAGCACAAAGGACAGGGCCGGTGGCTACACCTTC.